In this sample, the clone carrying this T cell receptor (beta chain) turned up many times. Antigen specificity is unknown. V was clipped by 6 bases and J by 0 bases, with 15 bases between them. Germline values: CDR1 DFQATT, CDR2 SNEGSKA (reference sequence). The CDR3 runs 14 residues. The sample belongs to a study of read filtering for tumor transcriptome and immune sequencing. The overall study: Patients were approximately 17 male and roughly 15 female, mean age 65.9 years, range about 47 to 85. By R-ISS, stages I, II and III held 8, 16 and 7 patients. General study findings and limits: Around 84% of IR-seq clonotypes had one read, totaling 3% to 4% of reads; RNA-seq: roughly 76% and 46%. Without single-read clonotypes, shared clonotype proportions correlated more between IR-seq and RNA-seq.

The library was built from roughly 400 ng RNA with molecular barcoded adaptors for alpha/delta and beta/gamma chains. MiXCR was run by TCRdb on the reads, yielding one entry per CDR3 protein. The sample shows over 25,000 distinct CDR3 sequences, about an eighth of them seen only once. This TCR came from a donor aged 40 or older with multiple myeloma. The sample taken for sequencing was a population of CD138-negative cells sorted from bone marrow. The J gene is TRBJ2-7, the V gene TRBV20-1, with D possibly matching TRBD1 (6 bases). CDR3 protein: CSAQSRGSSYEQYF. The CDR3 DNA reads TGCAGTGCCCAGAGCAGGGGCAGCTCCTACGAGCAGTACTTC.